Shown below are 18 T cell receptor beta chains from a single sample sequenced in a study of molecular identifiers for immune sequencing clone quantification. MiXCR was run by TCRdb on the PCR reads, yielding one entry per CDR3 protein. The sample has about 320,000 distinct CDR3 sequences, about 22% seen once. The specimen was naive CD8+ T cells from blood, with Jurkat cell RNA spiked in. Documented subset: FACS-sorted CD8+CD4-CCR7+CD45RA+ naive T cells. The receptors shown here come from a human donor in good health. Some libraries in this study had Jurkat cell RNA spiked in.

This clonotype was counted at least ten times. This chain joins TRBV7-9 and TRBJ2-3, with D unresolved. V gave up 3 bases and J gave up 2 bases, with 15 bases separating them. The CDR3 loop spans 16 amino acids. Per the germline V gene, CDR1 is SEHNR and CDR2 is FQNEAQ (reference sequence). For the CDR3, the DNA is TGTGCCAGCAGCTTGTCAACGGCTTCCCTCACAGATACGCAGTATTTT. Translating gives CASSLSTASLTDTQYF.

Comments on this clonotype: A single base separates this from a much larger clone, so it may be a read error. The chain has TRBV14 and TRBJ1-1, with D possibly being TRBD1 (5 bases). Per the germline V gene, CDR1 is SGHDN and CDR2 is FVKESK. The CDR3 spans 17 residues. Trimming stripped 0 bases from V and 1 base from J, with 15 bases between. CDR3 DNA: TGTGCCAGCAGCCAAGATCTACCGGGACGGCCGAACACTGAAGCTTTCTTT. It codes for CASSQDLPGRPNTEAFF.

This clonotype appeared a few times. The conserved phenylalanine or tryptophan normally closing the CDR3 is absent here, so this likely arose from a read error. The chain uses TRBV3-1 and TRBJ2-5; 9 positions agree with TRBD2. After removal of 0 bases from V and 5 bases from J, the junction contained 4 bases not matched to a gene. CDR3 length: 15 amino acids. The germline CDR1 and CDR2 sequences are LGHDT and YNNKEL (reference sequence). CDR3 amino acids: CASSQEGSGSETQYS. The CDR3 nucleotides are TGTGCCAGCAGCCAAGAAGGTAGCGGGAGTGAGACCCAGTACTCC.

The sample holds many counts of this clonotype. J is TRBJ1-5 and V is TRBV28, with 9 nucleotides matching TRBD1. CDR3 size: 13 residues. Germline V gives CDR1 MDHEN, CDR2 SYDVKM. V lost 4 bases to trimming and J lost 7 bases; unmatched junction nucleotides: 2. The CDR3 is CASSWGQGQPQHF. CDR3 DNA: TGTGCCAGCAGTTGGGGACAGGGACAGCCCCAGCATTTT.

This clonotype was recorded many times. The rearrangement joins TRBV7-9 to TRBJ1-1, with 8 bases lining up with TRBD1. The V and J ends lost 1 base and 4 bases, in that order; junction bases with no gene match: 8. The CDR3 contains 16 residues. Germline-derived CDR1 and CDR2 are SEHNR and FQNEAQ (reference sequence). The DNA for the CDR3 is TGTGCCAGCAGCTTAGGACCCCAGGGGGCCAGCACTGAAGCTTTCTTT. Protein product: CASSLGPQGASTEAFF. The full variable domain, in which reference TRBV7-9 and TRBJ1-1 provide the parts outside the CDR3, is DTGVSQNPRHKITKRGQNVTFRCDPISEHNRLYWYRQTLGQGPEFLTYFQNEAQLEKSRLLSDRFSAERPKGSFSTLEIQRTEQGDSAMYLCASSLGPQGASTEAFFGQGTRLTVV.

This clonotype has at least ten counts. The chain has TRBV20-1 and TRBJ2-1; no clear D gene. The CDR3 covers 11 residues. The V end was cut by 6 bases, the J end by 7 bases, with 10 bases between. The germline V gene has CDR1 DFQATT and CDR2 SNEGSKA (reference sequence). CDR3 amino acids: CSAISTNEQFF. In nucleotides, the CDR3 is TGCAGTGCCATTAGTACGAATGAGCAGTTCTTC.

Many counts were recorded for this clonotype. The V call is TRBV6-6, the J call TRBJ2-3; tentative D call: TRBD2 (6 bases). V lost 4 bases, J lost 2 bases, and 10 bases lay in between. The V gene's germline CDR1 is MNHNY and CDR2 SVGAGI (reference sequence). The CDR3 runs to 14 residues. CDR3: CASSFGGNTDTQYF. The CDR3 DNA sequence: TGTGCCAGCAGTTTTGGCGGGAACACAGATACGCAGTATTTT.

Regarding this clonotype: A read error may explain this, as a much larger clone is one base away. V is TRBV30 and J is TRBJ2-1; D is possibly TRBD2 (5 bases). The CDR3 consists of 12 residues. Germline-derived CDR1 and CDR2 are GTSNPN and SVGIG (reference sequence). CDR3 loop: CTWSLLSDEQFF. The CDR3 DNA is TGTACCTGGAGCTTACTTAGCGATGAGCAGTTCTTC.

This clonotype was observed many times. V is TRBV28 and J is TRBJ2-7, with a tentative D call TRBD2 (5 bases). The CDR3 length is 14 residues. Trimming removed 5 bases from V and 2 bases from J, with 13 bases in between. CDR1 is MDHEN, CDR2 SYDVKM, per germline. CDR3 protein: CASSPPAEAYEQYF. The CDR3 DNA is TGTGCCAGCAGTCCTCCCGCGGAGGCCTACGAGCAGTACTTC.

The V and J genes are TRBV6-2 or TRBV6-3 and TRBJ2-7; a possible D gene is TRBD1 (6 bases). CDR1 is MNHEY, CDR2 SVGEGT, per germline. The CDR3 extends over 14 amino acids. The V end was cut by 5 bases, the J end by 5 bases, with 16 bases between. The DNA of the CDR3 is TGTGCCAGCAGTACACCCCTGACAGGCCACGAGCAGTACTTC. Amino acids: CASSTPLTGHEQYF.

The DNA of the CDR3 is TGTGCCAGCAGTTTAGGCGGGGCGACCACAGATACGCAGTATTTT. It yields the protein CASSLGGATTDTQYF. V usage is TRBV27 and J usage is TRBJ2-3, with D possibly matching TRBD2 (6 bases). The CDR3 has 15 residues. Looked up from germline, CDR1 is MNHEY and CDR2 is SMNVEV (reference sequence). The germline V and J ends were trimmed by 2 bases and 2 bases, with 11 bases remaining between them.

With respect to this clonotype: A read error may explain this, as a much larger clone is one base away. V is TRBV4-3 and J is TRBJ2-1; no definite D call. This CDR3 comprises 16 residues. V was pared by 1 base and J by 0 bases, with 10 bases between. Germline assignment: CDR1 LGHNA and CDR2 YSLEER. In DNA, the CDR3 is TGCGCCAGCAGCCAAGGTCGTTACAGCTCCTACAATGAGCAGTTCTTC. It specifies CASSQGRYSSYNEQFF.

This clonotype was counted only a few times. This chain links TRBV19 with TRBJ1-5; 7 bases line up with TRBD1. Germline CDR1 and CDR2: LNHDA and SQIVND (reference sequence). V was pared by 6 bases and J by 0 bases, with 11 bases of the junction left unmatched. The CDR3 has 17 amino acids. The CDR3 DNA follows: TGTGCCAGTAGGGACGACCGGGACAGAAATAGCAATCAGCCCCAGCATTTT. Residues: CASRDDRDRNSNQPQHF.

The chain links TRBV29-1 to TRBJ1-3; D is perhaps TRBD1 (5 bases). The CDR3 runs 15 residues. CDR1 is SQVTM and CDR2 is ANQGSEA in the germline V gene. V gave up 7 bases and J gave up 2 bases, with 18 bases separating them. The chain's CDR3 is CSAEAPRAPGNTIYF. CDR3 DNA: TGCAGCGCCGAGGCTCCCAGGGCCCCTGGAAACACCATATATTTT.

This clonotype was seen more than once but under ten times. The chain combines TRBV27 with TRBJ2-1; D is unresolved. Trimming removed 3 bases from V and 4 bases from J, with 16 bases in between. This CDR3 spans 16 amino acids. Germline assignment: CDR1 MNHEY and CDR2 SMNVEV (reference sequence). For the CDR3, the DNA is TGTGCCAGCAGTTTTTACTCTAAGGGTTATTACAATGAGCAGTTCTTC. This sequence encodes CASSFYSKGYYNEQFF.

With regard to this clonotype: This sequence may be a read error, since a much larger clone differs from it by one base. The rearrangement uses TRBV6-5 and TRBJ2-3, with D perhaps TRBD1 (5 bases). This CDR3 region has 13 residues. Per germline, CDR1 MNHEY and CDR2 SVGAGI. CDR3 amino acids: CVSSWTTTDTQYF. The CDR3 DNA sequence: TGTGTCAGCAGTTGGACAACCACAGATACGCAGTATTTT.

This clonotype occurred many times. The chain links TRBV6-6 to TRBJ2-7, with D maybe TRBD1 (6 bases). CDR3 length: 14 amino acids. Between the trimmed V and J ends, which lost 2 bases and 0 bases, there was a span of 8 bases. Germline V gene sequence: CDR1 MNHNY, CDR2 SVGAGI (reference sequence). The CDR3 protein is CASSYRDNSYEQYF. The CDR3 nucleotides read TGTGCCAGCAGTTACCGGGACAACTCCTACGAGCAGTACTTC.

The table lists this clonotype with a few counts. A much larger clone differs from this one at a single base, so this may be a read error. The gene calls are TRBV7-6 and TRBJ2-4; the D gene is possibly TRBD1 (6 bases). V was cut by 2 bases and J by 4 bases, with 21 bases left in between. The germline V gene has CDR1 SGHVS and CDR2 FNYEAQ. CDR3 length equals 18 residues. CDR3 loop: CASSLPGSDLGQKNIQYF. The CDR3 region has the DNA TGTGCCAGCAGCTTACCAGGATCGGACCTTGGACAGAAAAACATTCAGTACTTC.